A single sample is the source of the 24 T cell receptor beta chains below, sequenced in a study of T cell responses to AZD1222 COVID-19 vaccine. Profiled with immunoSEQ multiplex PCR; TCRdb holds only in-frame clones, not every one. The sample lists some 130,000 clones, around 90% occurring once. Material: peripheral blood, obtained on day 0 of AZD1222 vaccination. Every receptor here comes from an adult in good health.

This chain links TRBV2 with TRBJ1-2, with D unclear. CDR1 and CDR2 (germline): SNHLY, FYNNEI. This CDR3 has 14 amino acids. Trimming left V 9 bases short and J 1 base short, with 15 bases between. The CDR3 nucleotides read TGTGCCAGACGACGGGAACTCAATAACTATGGCTACACCTTC. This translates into CARRRELNNYGYTF.

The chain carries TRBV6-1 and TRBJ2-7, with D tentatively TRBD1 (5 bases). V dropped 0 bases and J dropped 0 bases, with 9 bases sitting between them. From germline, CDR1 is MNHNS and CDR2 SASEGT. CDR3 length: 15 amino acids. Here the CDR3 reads CASSEAPGSSYEQYF. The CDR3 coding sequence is TGTGCCAGCAGTGAAGCTCCAGGGTCCTCCTACGAGCAGTACTTC.

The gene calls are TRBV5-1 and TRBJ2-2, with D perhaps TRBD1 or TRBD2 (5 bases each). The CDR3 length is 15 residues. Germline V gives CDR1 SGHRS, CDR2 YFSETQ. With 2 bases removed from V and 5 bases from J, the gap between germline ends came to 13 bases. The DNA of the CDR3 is TGCGCCAGCAGCTTTATGGGACCCTCAACCGGGGAGCTGTTTTTT. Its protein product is CASSFMGPSTGELFF.

CDR3: CASSFGGVQETQYF. The CDR3 coding sequence is TGTGCCAGCAGCTTCGGCGGGGTACAAGAGACCCAGTACTTC. The chain links TRBV7-2 to TRBJ2-5; TRBD2 is a possible D gene (6 bases). CDR1 is SGHTA, CDR2 FQGNSA, per germline. The CDR3 consists of 14 residues. Trimming removed 3 bases from V and 2 bases from J, with 10 bases in between.

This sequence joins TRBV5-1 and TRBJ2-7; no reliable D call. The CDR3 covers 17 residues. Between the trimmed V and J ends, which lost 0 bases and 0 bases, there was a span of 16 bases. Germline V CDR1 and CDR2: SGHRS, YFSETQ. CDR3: CASSLAASGVSSYEQYF. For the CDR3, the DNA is TGCGCCAGCAGCTTGGCCGCGTCTGGGGTTAGCTCCTACGAGCAGTACTTC.

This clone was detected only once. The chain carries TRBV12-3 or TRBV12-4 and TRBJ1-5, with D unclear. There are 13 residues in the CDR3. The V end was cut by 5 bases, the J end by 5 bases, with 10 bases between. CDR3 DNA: TGTGCCAGCAGTGAGGCGCGGGATCAGCCCCAGCATTTT. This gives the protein CASSEARDQPQHF.

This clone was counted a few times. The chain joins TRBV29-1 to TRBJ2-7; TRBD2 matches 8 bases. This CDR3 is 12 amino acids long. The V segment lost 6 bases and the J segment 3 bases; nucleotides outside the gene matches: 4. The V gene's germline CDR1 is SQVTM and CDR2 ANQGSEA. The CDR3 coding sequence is TGCAGCGTGGTCCGGGGGGGCTACGAGCAGTACTTC. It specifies CSVVRGGYEQYF.

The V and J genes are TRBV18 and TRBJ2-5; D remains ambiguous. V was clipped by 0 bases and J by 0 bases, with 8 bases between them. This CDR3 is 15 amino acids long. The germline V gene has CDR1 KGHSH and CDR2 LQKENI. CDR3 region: CASSPPQRYQETQYF. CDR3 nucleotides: TGTGCCAGCTCACCACCCCAAAGGTACCAAGAGACCCAGTACTTC. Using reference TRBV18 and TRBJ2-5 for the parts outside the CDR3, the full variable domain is NAGVMQNPRHLVRRRGQEARLRCSPMKGHSHVYWYRQLPEEGLKFMVYLQKENIIDESGMPKERFSAEFPKEGPSILRIQQVVRGDSAAYFCASSPPQRYQETQYFGPGTRLLVL.

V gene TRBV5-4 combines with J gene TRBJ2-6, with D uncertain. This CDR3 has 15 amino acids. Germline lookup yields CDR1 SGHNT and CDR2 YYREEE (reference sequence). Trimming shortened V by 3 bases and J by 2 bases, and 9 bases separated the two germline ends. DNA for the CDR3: TGTGCCAGCAGCTCTGAGGCTGCTGGGGCCAACGTCCTGACTTTC. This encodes CASSSEAAGANVLTF.

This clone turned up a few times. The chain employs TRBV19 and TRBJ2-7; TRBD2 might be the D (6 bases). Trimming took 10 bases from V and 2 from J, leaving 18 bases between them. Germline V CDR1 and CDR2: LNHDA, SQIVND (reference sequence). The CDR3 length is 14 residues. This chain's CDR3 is CATREAGGPYEQYF. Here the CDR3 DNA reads TGTGCCACGCGGGAAGCGGGTGGCCCCTACGAGCAGTACTTC.

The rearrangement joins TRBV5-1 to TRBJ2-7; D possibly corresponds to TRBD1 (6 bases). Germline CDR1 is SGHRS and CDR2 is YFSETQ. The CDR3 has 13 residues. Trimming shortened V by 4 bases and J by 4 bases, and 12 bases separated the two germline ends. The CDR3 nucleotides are TGCGCCAGCAGCGGTTCTACAGGGTACGAGCAGTACTTC. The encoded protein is CASSGSTGYEQYF.

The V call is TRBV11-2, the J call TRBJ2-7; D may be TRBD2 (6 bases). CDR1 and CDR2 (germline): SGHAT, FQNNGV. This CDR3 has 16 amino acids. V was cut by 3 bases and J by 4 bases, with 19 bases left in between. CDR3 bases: TGTGCCAGCAGCTTCCCCCGGCAGGGTGGGACTTACGAGCAGTACTTC. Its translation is CASSFPRQGGTYEQYF.

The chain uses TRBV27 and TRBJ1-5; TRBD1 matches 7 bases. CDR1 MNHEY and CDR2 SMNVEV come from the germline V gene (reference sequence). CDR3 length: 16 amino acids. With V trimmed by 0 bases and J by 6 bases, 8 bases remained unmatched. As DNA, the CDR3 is TGTGCCAGCAGTTTATCGGCGCAGGGGGGCTTTCAGCCCCAGCATTTT. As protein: CASSLSAQGGFQPQHF.

DNA for the CDR3: TGTGCCAGTAGTATTTCGGGAGACGGAAACACCATATATTTT. This sequence encodes CASSISGDGNTIYF. J is TRBJ1-3 and V is TRBV19, with D hard to call. This CDR3 is built from 14 residues. The V gene lost 3 bases and the J gene lost 4 bases, with 10 bases spanning the gap. The V gene's germline CDR1 is LNHDA and CDR2 SQIVND (reference sequence).

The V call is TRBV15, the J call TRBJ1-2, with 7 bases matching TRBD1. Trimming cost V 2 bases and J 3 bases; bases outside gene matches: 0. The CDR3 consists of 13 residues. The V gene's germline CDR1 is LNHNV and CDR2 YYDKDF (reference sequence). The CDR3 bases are TGTGCCACCAGCAGAACAGGGGACTATGGCTACACCTTC. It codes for CATSRTGDYGYTF.

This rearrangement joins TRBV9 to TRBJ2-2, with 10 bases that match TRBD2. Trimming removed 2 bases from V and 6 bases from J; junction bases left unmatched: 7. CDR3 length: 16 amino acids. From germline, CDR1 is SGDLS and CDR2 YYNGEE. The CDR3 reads CASSVASGSLAGELFF. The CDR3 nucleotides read TGTGCCAGCAGCGTGGCTAGCGGGAGTTTGGCCGGGGAGCTGTTTTTT.

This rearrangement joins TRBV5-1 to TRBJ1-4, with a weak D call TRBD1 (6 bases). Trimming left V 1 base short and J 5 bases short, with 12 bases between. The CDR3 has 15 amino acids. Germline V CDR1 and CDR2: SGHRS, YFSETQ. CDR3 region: CASSLQQGRNEKLFF. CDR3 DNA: TGCGCCAGCAGCTTGCAGCAGGGGAGAAATGAAAAACTGTTTTTT.

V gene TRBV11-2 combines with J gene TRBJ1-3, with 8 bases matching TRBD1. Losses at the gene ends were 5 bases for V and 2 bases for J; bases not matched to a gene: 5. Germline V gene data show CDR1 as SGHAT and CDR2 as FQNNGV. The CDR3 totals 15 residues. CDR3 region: CASSIQGGPGNTIYF. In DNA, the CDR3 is TGTGCCAGCAGCATACAGGGGGGTCCTGGAAACACCATATATTTT.

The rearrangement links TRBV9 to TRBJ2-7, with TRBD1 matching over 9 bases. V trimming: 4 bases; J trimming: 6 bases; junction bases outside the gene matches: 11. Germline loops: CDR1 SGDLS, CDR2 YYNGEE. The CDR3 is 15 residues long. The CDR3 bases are TGTGCCAGCAGCTCCCGGGACAGGGCGGGGAGCGAGCAGTACTTC. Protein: CASSSRDRAGSEQYF.

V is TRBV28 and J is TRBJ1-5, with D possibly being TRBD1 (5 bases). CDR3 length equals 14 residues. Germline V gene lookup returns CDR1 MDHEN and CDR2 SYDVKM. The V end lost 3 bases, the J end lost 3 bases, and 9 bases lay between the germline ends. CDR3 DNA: TGTGCCAGCAGTTTGGGGGGGAACAATCAGCCCCAGCATTTT. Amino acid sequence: CASSLGGNNQPQHF.

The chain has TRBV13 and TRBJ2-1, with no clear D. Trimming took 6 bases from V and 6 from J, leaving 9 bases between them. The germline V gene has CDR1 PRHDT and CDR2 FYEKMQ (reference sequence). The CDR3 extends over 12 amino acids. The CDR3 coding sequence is TGTGCCAGCAGTCCCTGGCGCAATGAGCAGTTCTTC. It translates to CASSPWRNEQFF.

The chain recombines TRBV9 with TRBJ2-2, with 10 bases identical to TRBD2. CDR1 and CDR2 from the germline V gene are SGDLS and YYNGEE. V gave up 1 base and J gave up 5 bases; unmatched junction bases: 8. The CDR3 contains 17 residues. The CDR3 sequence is CASSVSPSGSRTGELFF. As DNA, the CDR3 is TGTGCCAGCAGCGTATCGCCTAGCGGGAGCAGGACCGGGGAGCTGTTTTTT. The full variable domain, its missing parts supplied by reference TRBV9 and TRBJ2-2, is DSGVTQTPKHLITATGQRVTLRCSPRSGDLSVYWYQQSLDQGLQFLIQYYNGEERAKGNILERFSAQQFPDLHSELNLSSLELGDSALYFCASSVSPSGSRTGELFFGEGSRLTVL.

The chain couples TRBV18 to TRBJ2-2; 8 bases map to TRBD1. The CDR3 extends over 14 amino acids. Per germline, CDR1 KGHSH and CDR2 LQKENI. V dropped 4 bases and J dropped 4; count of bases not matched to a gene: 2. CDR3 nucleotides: TGTGCCAGCTCACTTGGACAGGGCACCGGGGAGCTGTTTTTT. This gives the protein CASSLGQGTGELFF.

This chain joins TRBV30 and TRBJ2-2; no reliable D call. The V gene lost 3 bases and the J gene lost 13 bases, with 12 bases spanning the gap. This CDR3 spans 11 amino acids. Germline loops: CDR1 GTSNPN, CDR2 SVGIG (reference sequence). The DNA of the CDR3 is TGTGCCTGGAGAAAGGCCCTGGGGCTGTTTTTT. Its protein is CAWRKALGLFF.